These 29 T cell receptor beta chains share one sample of origin, sequenced in a study of identical twins. TCRdb reprocessed the 5' RACE reads via MiXCR and lists one record per CDR3 protein. The sample includes a few hundred thousand distinct CDR3 sequences, under 20% seen only once; the top ten take roughly an eighth. The sequenced sample was naive T cells sorted from blood. The receptors stem from a man aged 50-59 years in good health.

This clonotype was found many times. The chain has TRBV5-1 and TRBJ2-7; either TRBD1 or TRBD2 may fit D (5 bases each). Germline CDR1 reads SGHRS; CDR2 reads YFSETQ. The V and J ends lost 0 bases and 7 bases respectively, with 17 bases between them. This CDR3 has 15 residues. The CDR3 DNA is TGCGCCAGCAGCTTGGCCGGAAGGGACGTCGGAGAGCAGTACTTC. Amino acid sequence: CASSLAGRDVGEQYF. Variable domain in full (rest from reference TRBV5-1 and TRBJ2-7): KAGVTQTPRYLIKTRGQQVTLSCSPISGHRSVSWYQQTPGQGLQFLFEYFSETQRNKGNFPGRFSGRQFSNSRSEMNVSTLELGDSALYLCASSLAGRDVGEQYFGPGTRLTVT.

This clonotype was found many times. The V and J genes are TRBV28 and TRBJ1-5, with D perhaps matching TRBD1 (6 bases). Germline V gene sequence: CDR1 MDHEN, CDR2 SYDVKM. The CDR3 totals 16 residues. V shed 5 bases and J shed 1 base, with 15 bases lying between them. CDR3: CASSTQQGRSNQPQHF. The CDR3 DNA reads TGTGCCAGCAGTACACAACAGGGTAGGAGCAATCAGCCCCAGCATTTT. Using reference TRBV28 and TRBJ1-5 for the parts outside the CDR3, the full variable domain is DVKVTQSSRYLVKRTGEKVFLECVQDMDHENMFWYRQDPGLGLRLIYFSYDVKMKEKGDIPEGYSVSREKKERFSLILESASTNQTSMYLCASSTQQGRSNQPQHFGDGTRLSIL.

This chain joins TRBV11-2 and TRBJ2-6, with a tentative D call TRBD1 (5 bases). CDR1 is SGHAT, CDR2 FQNNGV, per germline. Trimming took 5 bases from V and 4 from J, leaving 15 bases between them. The CDR3 extends over 16 amino acids. In DNA, the CDR3 is TGTGCCAGCAGCGCAGACCCAGGGTACGGGGCCAACGTCCTGACTTTC. As protein: CASSADPGYGANVLTF.

In its sample, this clonotype was seen many times. The chain employs TRBV12-3 or TRBV12-4 and TRBJ1-3; a possible D gene is TRBD1 (5 bases). The CDR3 covers 15 residues. V shed 6 bases and J shed 4 bases, with 16 bases lying between them. CDR3 sequence (DNA): TGTGCCAGCAGACCGGTACAGGTTAGAGGAAACACCATATATTTT. It specifies CASRPVQVRGNTIYF.

The V call is TRBV20-1, the J call TRBJ2-5; 10 bases map to TRBD2. This CDR3 is built from 14 residues. Trimming cost V 3 bases and J 5 bases; bases outside gene matches: 6. Germline CDR1 is DFQATT and CDR2 is SNEGSKA (reference sequence). In DNA, the CDR3 is TGCAGTGCTAGTTTGGGACTAGCGAAGGAGACCCAGTACTTC. It is translated as CSASLGLAKETQYF.

This clonotype appeared a few times. The chain is built from TRBV29-1 and TRBJ2-5; 9 bases match TRBD1. The CDR3 is 14 amino acids. The germline V gene has CDR1 SQVTM and CDR2 ANQGSEA. The junction had 7 bases not matched to a gene; V was cut back by 4 bases and J by 4 bases. CDR3 in amino acids: CSVGRQGVRETQYF. The CDR3, as DNA: TGCAGCGTTGGGAGACAGGGGGTGCGAGAGACCCAGTACTTC.

This clonotype was observed a handful of times. V gene TRBV15 combines with J gene TRBJ2-6; the match to TRBD1 covers 8 bases. J lost 0 bases, V lost 0 bases, and 10 bases had no gene match. Germline CDR1 LNHNV, CDR2 YYDKDF (reference sequence). This CDR3 comprises 20 residues. CDR3 residues: CATSRESPGQATSGANVLTF. The CDR3 DNA is TGTGCCACCAGCAGAGAATCCCCGGGACAGGCGACCTCTGGGGCCAACGTCCTGACTTTC.

This clonotype was detected ten times or more. The rearrangement joins TRBV27 to TRBJ2-7; 8 bases map to TRBD2. The CDR3 has 15 amino acids. Germline V gene sequence: CDR1 MNHEY, CDR2 SMNVEV (reference sequence). With 5 bases clipped from V and 7 bases from J, the junction kept 13 bases outside the gene matches. The CDR3 protein is CASSPFPGRAGEQYF. For the CDR3, the DNA is TGTGCCAGCAGTCCCTTCCCCGGGAGGGCCGGGGAGCAGTACTTC.

At least ten counts were recorded for this clonotype. The chain recombines TRBV2 with TRBJ2-1; 8 bases fit TRBD2. CDR3 length: 17 amino acids. V lost 9 bases and J lost 4; bases outside the gene matches: 17. The germline V gene has CDR1 SNHLY and CDR2 FYNNEI. The CDR3 nucleotides are TGTGCCAGTAGACCCCCCTCTGGCGGGGGGCGATACAATGAGCAGTTCTTC. It yields the protein CASRPPSGGGRYNEQFF.

This clonotype has only a few counts. The genes are TRBV5-1 and TRBJ1-1; 7 bases align to TRBD1. Germline V CDR1 and CDR2: SGHRS, YFSETQ. V gave up 4 bases and J gave up 1 base; unmatched junction bases: 7. The CDR3 runs to 15 residues. The CDR3 DNA sequence: TGCGCCAGCAGCCCCACGACAGGGACGAACACTGAAGCTTTCTTT. As protein: CASSPTTGTNTEAFF.

V and J are TRBV28 and TRBJ2-2, with TRBD1 as a possible D gene (5 bases). Trimming removed 1 base from V and 4 bases from J, with 10 bases in between. There are 15 residues in the CDR3. The germline CDR1 and CDR2 sequences are MDHEN and SYDVKM. The CDR3 loop is CASSLLTAATGELFF. The CDR3 DNA sequence: TGTGCCAGCAGTTTATTGACAGCTGCCACCGGGGAGCTGTTTTTT.

A note on this clonotype: This may arise from a read error, as a much more abundant clone is one base away. V is TRBV12-3 or TRBV12-4 and J is TRBJ2-3; a weak D match, TRBD2 (5 bases). There are 13 residues in the CDR3. The V end lost 1 base, the J end lost 4 bases, and 6 bases lay between the germline ends. This CDR3 reads CASSLVEADTQYF. Written as DNA, the CDR3 is TGTGCCAGCAGTTTAGTGGAGGCAGATACGCAGTATTTT.

The chain joins TRBV4-1 to TRBJ2-5; tentative D call: TRBD2 (6 bases). The CDR3 consists of 18 residues. V lost 4 bases and J 3 bases, leaving 24 bases between the germline ends. Germline V gene data show CDR1 as MGHRA and CDR2 as YSYEKL. CDR3 sequence (DNA): TGCGCCAGCAGCCCCAATGGTGGCGGGGCCAAACGAGAAGAGACCCAGTACTTC. This encodes CASSPNGGGAKREETQYF.

This chain joins TRBV5-1 and TRBJ1-4, with D possibly matching TRBD1 (6 bases). The germline V gene encodes CDR1 SGHRS and CDR2 YFSETQ. The V gene lost 3 bases and the J gene lost 5 bases, with 11 bases spanning the gap. The CDR3 extends over 14 amino acids. The chain's CDR3 is CASSSGQKNEKLFF. In DNA, the CDR3 is TGCGCCAGCAGCTCCGGACAGAAGAATGAAAAACTGTTTTTT.

This clonotype was counted between two and nine times. This rearrangement joins TRBV5-1 to TRBJ2-1, with 7 nucleotides matching TRBD1. Per germline, CDR1 SGHRS and CDR2 YFSETQ. This CDR3 has 14 residues. V lost 4 bases, J lost 7 bases, and 8 bases stayed unmatched. CDR3 amino acids: CASSPRTGNNEQFF. Here the CDR3 DNA reads TGCGCCAGCAGCCCAAGGACAGGTAATAATGAGCAGTTCTTC.

A few counts support this clonotype. V is TRBV6-5 and J is TRBJ1-1; D is undetermined. Trimming removed 2 bases from V and 5 bases from J, with 12 bases in between. The CDR3 runs 14 residues. Germline assignment: CDR1 MNHEY and CDR2 SVGAGI. This CDR3 reads CASSYTYTGTEAFF. CDR3 nucleotide sequence: TGTGCCAGCAGTTACACTTACACGGGAACTGAAGCTTTCTTT.

This clonotype was recorded many times. V gene TRBV28 combines with J gene TRBJ2-7, with no clear D. Germline V gives CDR1 MDHEN, CDR2 SYDVKM. The V gene lost 6 bases and the J gene lost 3 bases, with 9 bases spanning the gap. The CDR3 sequence is 12 residues long. This chain's CDR3 is CASSSLHYEQYF. CDR3 in DNA: TGTGCCAGCAGCTCACTACACTACGAGCAGTACTTC. The full variable domain, in which reference TRBV28 and TRBJ2-7 provide the parts outside the CDR3, is DVKVTQSSRYLVKRTGEKVFLECVQDMDHENMFWYRQDPGLGLRLIYFSYDVKMKEKGDIPEGYSVSREKKERFSLILESASTNQTSMYLCASSSLHYEQYFGPGTRLTVT.

This clonotype was recorded at least ten times. The chain employs TRBV7-9 and TRBJ1-6; D is uncertain. Germline V gene lookup returns CDR1 SEHNR and CDR2 FQNEAQ (reference sequence). V was shortened by 1 base and J by 9 bases, with 7 bases between the two germline ends. The CDR3 contains 13 residues. DNA of the CDR3: TGTGCCAGCAGCTTAGGAGCGGCTTCACCCCTCCACTTT. This sequence encodes CASSLGAASPLHF.

The sample holds a few counts of this clonotype. V gene TRBV14 combines with J gene TRBJ1-4; D unclear. This CDR3 comprises 15 residues. Trimming took off 1 base at V and 5 bases at J, with 11 bases between the two ends. Germline V lookup: CDR1 SGHDN, CDR2 FVKESK. CDR3 amino acids: CASSQARRLNEKLFF. As DNA, the CDR3 is TGTGCCAGCAGCCAAGCCAGACGGCTAAATGAAAAACTGTTTTTT.

This clonotype was seen at least ten times. The V and J genes are TRBV3-1 and TRBJ2-7, with D perhaps TRBD1 or TRBD2 (5 bases each). CDR1 and CDR2 (germline): LGHDT, YNNKEL (reference sequence). V lost 3 bases to trimming and J lost 2 bases, with 8 bases between them. This CDR3 comprises 13 residues. This CDR3 is CASSHEGTYEQYF. DNA of the CDR3: TGTGCCAGCAGCCACGAGGGGACCTACGAGCAGTACTTC.

This clonotype was seen a handful of times. The chain joins TRBV7-2 to TRBJ2-3; TRBD2 matches 9 bases. The CDR3 has 15 residues. Germline lookup yields CDR1 SGHTA and CDR2 FQGNSA. Trimming removed 4 bases from V and 3 bases from J; junction bases left unmatched: 5. As DNA, the CDR3 is TGTGCCAGCAGCTCGCGGGGGGGTAGGACAGATACGCAGTATTTT. Translating it yields CASSSRGGRTDTQYF.

This clonotype was detected ten times or more. The V gene is TRBV4-2, the J gene TRBJ2-7; the match to TRBD2 covers 7 bases. The CDR3 totals 16 residues. V gave up 4 bases and J gave up 4 bases; unmatched junction bases: 13. Germline CDR1 is LGHNA and CDR2 is YNFKEQ. The CDR3 sequence: CASSLMDLTSSYEQYF. In DNA, the CDR3 is TGTGCCAGCAGCCTGATGGATTTGACTAGCTCGTACGAGCAGTACTTC.

This clonotype was observed a few times. The chain couples TRBV4-3 to TRBJ2-7; TRBD1 matches 7 bases. CDR1 is LGHNA, CDR2 YSLEER, per germline. After removal of 4 bases from V and 2 bases from J, the junction contained 8 bases not matched to a gene. The CDR3 loop spans 15 amino acids. CDR3 in DNA: TGCGCCAGCAGCCTTCACCGGACAGGACCCTACGAGCAGTACTTC. Its protein is CASSLHRTGPYEQYF.

The chain has TRBV20-1 and TRBJ2-3; D may be TRBD2 (5 bases). Germline-derived CDR1 and CDR2 are DFQATT and SNEGSKA (reference sequence). The CDR3 spans 15 residues. Trimming took off 5 bases at V and 2 bases at J, with 17 bases between the two ends. The CDR3 loop is CSAPTVAGYTDTQYF. The CDR3 region has the DNA TGCAGTGCTCCCACCGTGGCGGGCTACACAGATACGCAGTATTTT.

This clonotype was counted between two and nine times. The chain employs TRBV20-1 and TRBJ2-7; TRBD2 aligns across 12 bases. The V gene end was trimmed by 6 bases and the J gene end by 3 bases; junction bases not matched to a gene: 6. Germline V gene lookup returns CDR1 DFQATT and CDR2 SNEGSKA (reference sequence). The CDR3 has 14 residues. DNA of the CDR3: TGCAGTGCGCCACTAGCGGGGGGTTACTACGAGCAGTACTTC. This sequence encodes CSAPLAGGYYEQYF.

This clonotype was recorded a few times. CDR3 in DNA: TGCGCCAGCAGCTTGTCGCCATCGCACAGCACAGATACGCAGTATTTT. It codes for CASSLSPSHSTDTQYF. V is TRBV5-1 and J is TRBJ2-3; D is ambiguous. Germline V gene lookup returns CDR1 SGHRS and CDR2 YFSETQ. The V and J ends lost 1 base and 0 bases respectively, with 12 bases between them. This CDR3 spans 16 amino acids.

This clonotype was found many times. The chain couples TRBV12-3 or TRBV12-4 to TRBJ2-5; D is unresolved. The ends were cut back, 3 bases at V and 2 bases at J, with 7 bases in the middle. The CDR3 contains 13 residues. The CDR3 DNA reads as TGTGCCAGCAGTTTTAGGAATCAAGAGACCCAGTACTTC. Amino acid sequence: CASSFRNQETQYF.

This clonotype was observed a few times. The chain is built from TRBV5-1 and TRBJ2-6; 8 positions match TRBD1. Germline V gives CDR1 SGHRS, CDR2 YFSETQ. The CDR3 spans 15 residues. Losses at the gene ends were 5 bases for V and 1 base for J; bases not matched to a gene: 2. The CDR3 DNA is TGCGCCAGCAGGCGGACAGGGTCTGGGGCCAACGTCCTGACTTTC. Its protein is CASRRTGSGANVLTF.

The V call is TRBV15, the J call TRBJ2-7; D is perhaps TRBD1 (6 bases). CDR3 length: 15 residues. CDR1 LNHNV and CDR2 YYDKDF come from the germline V gene (reference sequence). Trimming took off 4 bases at V and 3 bases at J, with 16 bases between the two ends. The CDR3 DNA sequence: TGTGCCACCAGCAATGGACAGCGGAATTTCTACGAGCAGTACTTC. Its translation is CATSNGQRNFYEQYF.